This T cell receptor (beta chain) was profiled in a study of blood T cell repertoires in COVID-19. Overall study context: PBMCs, B-cell-depleted T cells, or T cells were the source of the cDNA or gDNA that made up the material.

Everyone who took part was roughly 18 to 90 years old, and they came from about 23 US areas. The recovered donors of Cohort 3 showed two negative PCRs, clearance, or symptom resolution. This CDR3 has 15 residues. Germline values: CDR1 SGDLS, CDR2 YYNGEE. Trimming cost V 0 bases and J 4 bases, with 13 bases left between them. Per the study methods: For nucleated cells, counts were estimated from reference gene primer amplification. Sequenced by immunoSEQ multiplex PCR; TCRdb stores in-frame clones only, minus some. V and J calls plus clone size are reproduced from that table; the DNA served to infer D and trimming. The data show roughly 250,000 clones, over 75% seen once.

This receptor was obtained from a woman aged 25 to 45 who had recovered from COVID-19. The sample comprised PBMCs or T cells enriched from blood (not recorded which). The rearrangement links TRBV9 to TRBJ1-2; perhaps TRBD1 as D (5 bases). Here the CDR3 reads CASSVEGGGGYGYTF. CDR3 DNA: TGTGCCAGCAGCGTAGAGGGAGGTGGGGGCTATGGCTACACCTTC.